This TCR beta chain was observed in a study of post-analysis software for immune sequencing data. At the level of the study: The patients showed relapsing-remitting, secondary progressive and progressive-relapsing multiple sclerosis courses.

Worth noting for this clonotype: Its target is unknown.

Unique molecular identifiers tagged the TCR beta cDNA libraries. Roughly 0.5 million cDNA molecules were obtained from approximately 1 to 10 million T cells. TCRdb redid the calling of the PCR reads with MiXCR, one entry per CDR3 protein. The table records 650,000 to 900,000 distinct CDR3 sequences, around 42% of them present only once. The CDR3 runs 14 residues. V lost 3 bases to trimming and J lost 4 bases, with 12 bases between them. General study findings and limits: With TRBV5-6, TRBV5-1 and TRBV20-1 included, about five TRBV segments were more frequent in patients than in controls. Samples prepared in the same batch strongly co-clustered by F measure. Controls showed significantly higher normalized Chao1 diversity than did multiple sclerosis patients.

The chain combines TRBV12-3 or TRBV12-4 with TRBJ1-1; D gene unclear. The specimen sequenced was blood. This clonotype was sampled from a girl between 5 and 17 years old with multiple sclerosis. The CDR3 loop reads CASSFGNRSTEAFF. As DNA, the CDR3 is TGTGCCAGCAGTTTTGGAAACAGAAGCACTGAAGCTTTCTTT.